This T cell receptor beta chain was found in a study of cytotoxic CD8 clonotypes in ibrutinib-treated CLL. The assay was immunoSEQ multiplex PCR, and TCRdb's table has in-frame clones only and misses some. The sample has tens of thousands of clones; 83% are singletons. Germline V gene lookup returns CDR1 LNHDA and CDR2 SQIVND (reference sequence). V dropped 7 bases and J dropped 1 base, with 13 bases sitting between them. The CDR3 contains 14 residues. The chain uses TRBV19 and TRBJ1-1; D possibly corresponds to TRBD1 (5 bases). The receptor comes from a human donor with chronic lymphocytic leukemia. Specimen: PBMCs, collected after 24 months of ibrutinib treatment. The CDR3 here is CASNEGLWNTEAFF. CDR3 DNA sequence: TGTGCCAGTAACGAGGGGCTATGGAACACTGAAGCTTTCTTT.